What follows are 21 T cell receptor beta chains derived from one specimen sequenced in a study of PD-1 blockade in classical Hodgkin lymphoma. Measured with immunoSEQ multiplex PCR; TCRdb has only the in-frame clones, and not every one. The sample yields under 40,000 clones, 88% seen once. The time point was: newly diagnosed, previously untreated cHL patient sample. It was by magnetic negative selection that CD4+ T cells were purified from thawed PBMCs. Input material: CD4+ T cells from blood. The receptors were gathered from a human donor with classical Hodgkin lymphoma.

The chain joins TRBV9 to TRBJ1-3, with D hard to call. The CDR3 is made up of 17 amino acids. The germline CDR1 and CDR2 sequences are SGDLS and YYNGEE. V lost 0 bases and J lost 0, with 13 bases in between. Here the CDR3 reads CASSVDPTRSSGNTIYF. The CDR3 nucleotides are TGTGCCAGCAGCGTAGATCCGACGCGGAGCTCTGGAAACACCATATATTTT.

The rearrangement links TRBV7-3 to TRBJ1-1, with TRBD1 matching over 10 bases. Trimming at V came to 0 bases and at J to 8 bases, leaving 0 bases not matched to a gene. Per germline, CDR1 SGHTA and CDR2 FQGTGA. The CDR3 is made up of 13 amino acids. CDR3 in amino acids: CASSLTGQGEAFF. The CDR3 DNA reads TGTGCCAGCAGCTTAACGGGACAGGGGGAAGCTTTCTTT.

The CDR3 DNA follows: TGTGCCAGCAGTGAAGGTCCTATACTAAACATTCAGTACTTC. Encoded protein: CASSEGPILNIQYF. This chain links TRBV6-1 with TRBJ2-4; D uncertain. Germline CDR1 MNHNS, CDR2 SASEGT. With 1 base removed from V and 6 bases from J, the gap between germline ends came to 10 bases. This CDR3 is built from 14 residues.

CDR3 DNA: TGTGCCAGCAGCTTGGGGAGCTCTGGAAACACCATATATTTT. This encodes CASSLGSSGNTIYF. The chain carries TRBV5-4 and TRBJ1-3; D uncertain. V lost 0 bases to trimming and J lost 0 bases, with 4 bases between them. The CDR3 length is 14 residues. The germline CDR1 and CDR2 sequences are SGHNT and YYREEE (reference sequence).

The V call is TRBV7-9, the J call TRBJ2-7; maybe TRBD2 (6 bases). The CDR3 consists of 12 residues. Germline V gives CDR1 SEHNR, CDR2 FQNEAQ (reference sequence). Trimming pared 5 bases from V and 4 bases from J, leaving 9 bases between. The CDR3 loop is CASSPLAYEQYF. The CDR3 DNA sequence: TGTGCCAGCAGCCCACTAGCTTACGAGCAGTACTTC.

The rearrangement joins TRBV28 to TRBJ2-5, with D possibly being TRBD1 or TRBD2 (5 bases each). Germline V CDR1 and CDR2: MDHEN, SYDVKM. V lost 6 bases to trimming and J lost 3 bases, with 17 bases between them. This CDR3 is built from 15 residues. The CDR3 region has the DNA TGTGCCAGCAGCCGTCACCCGGGACCGGAAGAGACCCAGTACTTC. It translates to CASSRHPGPEETQYF.

The V call is TRBV5-1, the J call TRBJ1-1, with TRBD1 matching over 8 bases. The CDR3 sequence is 14 residues long. With V trimmed by 1 base and J by 7 bases, 6 bases remained unmatched. Germline V gives CDR1 SGHRS, CDR2 YFSETQ. In DNA form, the CDR3 reads TGCGCCAGCAGCTTGCCAGGGGGCCGGGGTGAAGCTTTCTTT. Translated: CASSLPGGRGEAFF.

The chain joins TRBV30 to TRBJ2-1, with D perhaps matching TRBD1 (7 bases). The CDR3 totals 15 residues. Per the germline V gene, CDR1 is GTSNPN and CDR2 is SVGIG (reference sequence). Trimming took off 4 bases at V and 6 bases at J, with 19 bases between the two ends. DNA of the CDR3: TGTGCCTGGACCCTAGGCGGGACAGTTATCAATGAGCAGTTCTTC. Protein: CAWTLGGTVINEQFF. Complete variable domain (other parts from reference TRBV30 and TRBJ2-1): SQTIHQWPATLVQPVGSPLSLECTVEGTSNPNLYWYRQAAGRGLQLLFYSVGIGQISSEVPQNLSASRPQDRQFILSSKKLLLSDSGFYLCAWTLGGTVINEQFFGPGTRLTVL.

This chain connects TRBV5-1 to TRBJ1-1, with TRBD1 identical over 7 bases. The J segment lost 0 bases and the V segment lost 3 bases, leaving 11 bases of the junction unmatched. Germline CDR1 SGHRS, CDR2 YFSETQ. This CDR3 region has 17 residues. CDR3 sequence reads: CASSSLKNRGLNTEAFF. For the CDR3, the DNA is TGCGCCAGCAGCTCGCTTAAAAACAGGGGACTGAACACTGAAGCTTTCTTT.

This chain links TRBV10-1 with TRBJ1-1; D may be TRBD1 (5 bases). Trimming stripped 0 bases from V and 10 bases from J, with 12 bases between. This CDR3 spans 13 amino acids. Germline loops: CDR1 WNHNN, CDR2 SYGVQD (reference sequence). The CDR3 coding sequence is TGCGCCAGCAGTGAGTCGGGAAGGAGGGGAGCTTTCTTT. This translates into CASSESGRRGAFF.

This clone was seen just once. The chain joins TRBV29-1 to TRBJ2-3; 9 nucleotides match TRBD1. Germline trimming cut 2 bases from V and 2 bases from J; bases unmatched to any gene: 8. CDR1 is SQVTM and CDR2 is ANQGSEA in the germline V gene. CDR3 size: 16 residues. CDR3 bases: TGCAGCGTTGAAACCCCCGGGACAGGGTACACAGATACGCAGTATTTT. This codes for CSVETPGTGYTDTQYF.

The chain has TRBV14 and TRBJ1-1; a possible D gene is TRBD1 (5 bases). The CDR3 totals 12 residues. Germline CDR1 reads SGHDN; CDR2 reads FVKESK. Deletions cut 4 bases from V and 7 bases from J, with 10 bases between. In DNA, the CDR3 is TGTGCCAGCAGCCGGGCGGGACTTGAAGCTTTCTTT. It translates to CASSRAGLEAFF.

A single count supports this clone. This chain joins TRBV5-6 and TRBJ2-5; D unclear. The CDR3 is 15 amino acids. V was shortened by 3 bases and J by 5 bases, with 17 bases between the two germline ends. Germline V lookup: CDR1 SGHDT, CDR2 YYEEEE. Here the CDR3 reads CASSSPLPRTETQYF. CDR3 nucleotides: TGTGCCAGCAGCTCACCTTTGCCGCGAACGGAGACCCAGTACTTC.

As DNA, the CDR3 is TGCGCCAGCAGCTTGGTAGGGGCGGGGGACACTGAAGCTTTCTTT. This gives the protein CASSLVGAGDTEAFF. The rearrangement links TRBV5-1 to TRBJ1-1, with TRBD1 as a possible D gene (5 bases). The CDR3 extends over 15 amino acids. Germline V CDR1 and CDR2: SGHRS, YFSETQ. The ends were cut back, 0 bases at V and 3 bases at J, with 12 bases in the middle.

J is TRBJ1-6 and V is TRBV18, with D possibly being TRBD1 (5 bases). Trimming removed 3 bases from V and 7 bases from J, with 7 bases in between. Looked up from germline, CDR1 is KGHSH and CDR2 is LQKENI. This CDR3 contains 13 residues. The CDR3 loop is CASSPRGNSPLHF. CDR3 DNA sequence: TGTGCCAGCTCACCCCGGGGGAATTCACCCCTCCACTTT.

The gene calls are TRBV7-7 and TRBJ2-1; D gene uncertain. CDR3 length equals 14 residues. V lost 0 bases and J lost 10, with 13 bases in between. Germline V gives CDR1 SSHAT, CDR2 FNYEAQ (reference sequence). CDR3 sequence: CASSLAPSSGEQFF. The CDR3 region has the DNA TGTGCCAGCAGCTTAGCGCCCTCTAGTGGGGAGCAGTTCTTC.

In this sample, this clone turned up once. This chain connects TRBV5-8 to TRBJ2-1; weak D call: TRBD2 (5 bases). The CDR3 has 13 amino acids. V shed 0 bases and J shed 4 bases, with 5 bases lying between them. Germline CDR1 is SGHTS and CDR2 is YDEGEE. The CDR3 nucleotides read TGTGCCAGCAGCTTGGGGACTTACAATGAGCAGTTCTTC. Translated, it gives CASSLGTYNEQFF.

The V gene is TRBV6-1, the J gene TRBJ1-5; D ambiguous. Trimming removed 2 bases at V and 2 bases at J, with 4 bases between. Germline V gives CDR1 MNHNS, CDR2 SASEGT. The CDR3 consists of 13 residues. The CDR3, as DNA: TGTGCCAGCAGTGAACAGGGCAATCAGCCCCAGCATTTT. This encodes CASSEQGNQPQHF.

Note on this clone: This may come from a read error, since a much larger clone is one base off. The chain couples TRBV2 to TRBJ1-2; 7 bases map to TRBD1. Germline CDR1 reads SNHLY; CDR2 reads FYNNEI. The CDR3 runs to 12 residues. The junction had 9 bases not matched to a gene; V was cut back by 7 bases and J by 10 bases. The CDR3 DNA is TGTGCCAGCATTTCGACAGGGACTGACTACACCTTC. Translating it yields CASISTGTDYTF.

J is TRBJ2-2 and V is TRBV9; D uncertain. Trimming took off 1 base at V and 0 bases at J, with 10 bases between the two ends. Germline assignment: CDR1 SGDLS and CDR2 YYNGEE. The CDR3 is made up of 16 amino acids. CDR3 protein: CASSVQAASNTGELFF. Written as DNA, the CDR3 is TGTGCCAGCAGCGTACAAGCCGCTTCGAACACCGGGGAGCTGTTTTTT.

The J gene is TRBJ1-2, the V gene TRBV2; 8 bases agree with TRBD1. Germline V gene data show CDR1 as SNHLY and CDR2 as FYNNEI. The CDR3 has 14 amino acids. With V trimmed by 4 bases and J by 3 bases, 4 bases remained unmatched. CDR3 sequence: CASSAGQVDYGYTF. DNA of the CDR3: TGTGCCAGCAGTGCGGGACAGGTAGACTATGGCTACACCTTC.